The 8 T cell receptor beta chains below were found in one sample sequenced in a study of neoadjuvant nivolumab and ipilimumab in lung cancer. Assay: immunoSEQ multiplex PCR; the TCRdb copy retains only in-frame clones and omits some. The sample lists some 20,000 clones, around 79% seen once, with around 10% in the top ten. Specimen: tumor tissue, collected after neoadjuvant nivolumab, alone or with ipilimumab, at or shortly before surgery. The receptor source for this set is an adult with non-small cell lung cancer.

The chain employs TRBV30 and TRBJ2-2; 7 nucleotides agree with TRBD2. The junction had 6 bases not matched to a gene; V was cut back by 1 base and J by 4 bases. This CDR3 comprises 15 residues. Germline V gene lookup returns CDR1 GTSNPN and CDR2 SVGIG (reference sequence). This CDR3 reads CAWSAVGGSTGELFF. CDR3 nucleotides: TGTGCCTGGAGTGCGGTGGGGGGGAGCACCGGGGAGCTGTTTTTT.

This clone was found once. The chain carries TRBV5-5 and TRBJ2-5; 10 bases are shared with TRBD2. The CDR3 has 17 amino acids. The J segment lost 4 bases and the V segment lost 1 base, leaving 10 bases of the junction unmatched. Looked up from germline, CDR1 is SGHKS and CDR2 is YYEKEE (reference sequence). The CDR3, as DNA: TGTGCCAGCAGCTTGCATCCGAGCTTAGCGGGGGGAGAGACCCAGTACTTC. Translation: CASSLHPSLAGGETQYF.

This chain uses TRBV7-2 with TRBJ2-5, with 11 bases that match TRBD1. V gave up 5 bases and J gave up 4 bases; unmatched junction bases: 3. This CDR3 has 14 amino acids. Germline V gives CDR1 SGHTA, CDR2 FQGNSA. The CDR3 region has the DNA TGTGCCAGCAGCCCAGGGACAGGGGGAGAGACCCAGTACTTC. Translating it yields CASSPGTGGETQYF.

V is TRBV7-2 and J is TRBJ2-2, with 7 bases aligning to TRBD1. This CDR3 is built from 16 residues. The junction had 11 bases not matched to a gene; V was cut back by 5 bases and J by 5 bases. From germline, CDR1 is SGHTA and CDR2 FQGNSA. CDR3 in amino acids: CASSLRGGEKTGELFF. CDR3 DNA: TGTGCCAGCAGCCTACGAGGGGGCGAAAAAACCGGGGAGCTGTTTTTT.

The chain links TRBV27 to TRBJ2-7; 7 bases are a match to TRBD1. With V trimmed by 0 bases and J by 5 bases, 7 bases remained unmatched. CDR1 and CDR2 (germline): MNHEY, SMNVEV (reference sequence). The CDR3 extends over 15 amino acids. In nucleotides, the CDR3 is TGTGCCAGCAGTTTATCGTGGAACAGGGGCAACGAGCAGTACTTC. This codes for CASSLSWNRGNEQYF.

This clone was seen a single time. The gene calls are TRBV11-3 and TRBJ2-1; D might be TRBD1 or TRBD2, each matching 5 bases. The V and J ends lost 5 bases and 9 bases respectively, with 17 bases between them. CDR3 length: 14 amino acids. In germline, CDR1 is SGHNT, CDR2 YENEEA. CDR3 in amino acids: CASSTGPLGVEQFF. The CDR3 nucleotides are TGTGCCAGCAGCACTGGACCTCTGGGGGTTGAGCAGTTCTTC.

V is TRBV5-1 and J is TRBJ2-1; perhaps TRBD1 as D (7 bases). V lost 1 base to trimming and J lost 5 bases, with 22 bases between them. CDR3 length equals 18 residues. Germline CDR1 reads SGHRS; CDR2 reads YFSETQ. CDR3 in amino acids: CASSLWGQGGLFDNEQFF. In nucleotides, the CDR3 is TGCGCCAGCAGCTTGTGGGGGCAGGGGGGCCTTTTTGACAATGAGCAGTTCTTC.

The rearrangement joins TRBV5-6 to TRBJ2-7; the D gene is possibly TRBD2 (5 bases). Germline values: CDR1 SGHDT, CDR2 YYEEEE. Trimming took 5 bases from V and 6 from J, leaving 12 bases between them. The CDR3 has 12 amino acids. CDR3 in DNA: TGTGCCAGCAGTTTAGGAGGTCTCGAGCAGTACTTC. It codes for CASSLGGLEQYF.